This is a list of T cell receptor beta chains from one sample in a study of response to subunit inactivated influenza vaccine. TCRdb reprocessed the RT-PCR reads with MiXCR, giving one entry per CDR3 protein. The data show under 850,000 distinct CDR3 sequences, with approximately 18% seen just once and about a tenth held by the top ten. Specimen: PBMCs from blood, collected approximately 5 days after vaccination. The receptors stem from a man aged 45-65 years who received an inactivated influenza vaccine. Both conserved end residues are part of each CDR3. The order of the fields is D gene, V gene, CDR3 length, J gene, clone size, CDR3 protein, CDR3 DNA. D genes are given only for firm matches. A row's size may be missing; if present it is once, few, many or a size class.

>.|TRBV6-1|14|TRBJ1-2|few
CASSEAFSTYGYTF
TGTGCCAGCAGTGAAGCGTTCTCCACCTATGGCTACACCTTC
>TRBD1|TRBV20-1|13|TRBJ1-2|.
CSARDREGYGYTF
TGCAGTGCGAGAGACAGGGAAGGCTATGGCTACACCTTC
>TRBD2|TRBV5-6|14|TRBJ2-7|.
CASSSGLDLYEQYF
TGTGCCAGCAGCTCGGGACTAGATCTCTACGAGCAGTACTTC
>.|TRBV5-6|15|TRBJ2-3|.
CASSHQAGTLDAQYF
TGTGCCAGCAGCCACCAGGCGGGGACACTAGATGCGCAGTATTTT
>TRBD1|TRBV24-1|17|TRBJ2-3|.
CATSEHLGQGRTDTQYF
TGTGCCACCAGTGAACATTTAGGACAGGGAAGGACAGATACGCAGTATTTT
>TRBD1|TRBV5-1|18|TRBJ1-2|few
CASSSTRTGRQGHYGYTF
TGCGCCAGCAGCTCAACTCGGACAGGCCGCCAAGGTCACTATGGCTACACCTTC
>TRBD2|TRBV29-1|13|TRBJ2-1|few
CSVLAGGPHEQFF
TGCAGCGTTCTGGCGGGAGGGCCTCATGAGCAGTTCTTC
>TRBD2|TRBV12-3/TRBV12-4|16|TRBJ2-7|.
CASSPGGAGGLLKQYF
TGTGCCAGCAGCCCAGGGGGAGCGGGAGGCCTCTTGAAGCAGTACTTC
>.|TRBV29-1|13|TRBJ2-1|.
CSVVAGLYNEQFF
TGCAGCGTTGTGGCAGGGTTGTACAATGAGCAGTTCTTC
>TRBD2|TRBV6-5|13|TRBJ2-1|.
CASSYSSVGLQFF
TGTGCCAGCAGTTACTCGAGTGTGGGACTACAGTTCTTC
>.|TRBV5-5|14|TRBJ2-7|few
CASSLDWTAYEQYF
TGTGCCAGCAGCTTGGACTGGACGGCCTACGAGCAGTACTTC
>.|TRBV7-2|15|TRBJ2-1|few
CASSRAGTGEWEQFF
TGTGCCAGCAGCCGAGCCGGGACGGGAGAGTGGGAGCAGTTCTTC
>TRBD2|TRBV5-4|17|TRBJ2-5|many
CASSPGTSGSNQETQYF
TGTGCCAGCAGCCCCGGGACTAGCGGGAGTAACCAAGAGACCCAGTACTTC
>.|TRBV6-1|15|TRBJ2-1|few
CASNKYRESDNEQFF
TGTGCCAGCAATAAATACAGGGAAAGTGACAATGAGCAGTTCTTC
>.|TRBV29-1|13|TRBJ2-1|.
CSVLVGERNEQFF
TGCAGCGTTCTCGTGGGAGAACGCAATGAGCAGTTCTTC
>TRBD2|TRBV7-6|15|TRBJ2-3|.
CASSFQREGTDTQYF
TGTGCCAGCAGCTTCCAGCGGGAGGGCACAGATACGCAGTATTTT
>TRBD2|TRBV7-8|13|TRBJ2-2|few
CASNQRGRGELFF
TGTGCCAGCAACCAGCGGGGGAGAGGGGAGCTGTTTTTT
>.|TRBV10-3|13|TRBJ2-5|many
CAINEGLQETQYF
TGTGCCATCAATGAGGGGCTACAAGAGACCCAGTACTTC
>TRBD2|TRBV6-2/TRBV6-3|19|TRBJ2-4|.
CASSSPGTSAAGRKNIQYF
TGTGCCAGCAGTTCCCCCGGCACTAGCGCGGCCGGTAGAAAAAACATTCAGTACTTC
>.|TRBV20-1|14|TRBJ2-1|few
CSALGGSSYNEQFF
TGCAGTGCCTTAGGAGGGAGCTCCTACAATGAGCAGTTCTTC
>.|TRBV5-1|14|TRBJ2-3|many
CASSLEGWTDTQYF
TGCGCCAGCAGCTTGGAAGGGTGGACAGATACGCAGTATTTT
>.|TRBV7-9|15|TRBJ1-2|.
CASSLGSRPNYGYTF
TGTGCCAGCAGCTTAGGTTCTCGACCTAACTATGGCTACACCTTC
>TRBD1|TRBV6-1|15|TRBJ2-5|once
CASSGGGTGLETQYF
TGTGCCAGCAGTGGAGGGGGGACAGGGCTTGAGACCCAGTACTTC
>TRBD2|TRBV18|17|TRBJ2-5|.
CASSPSVVAGRRETQYF
TGTGCCAGCTCACCGAGTGTGGTAGCGGGAAGAAGAGAGACCCAGTACTTC
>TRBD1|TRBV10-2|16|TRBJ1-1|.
CASSEFVGQGWPEAFF
TGCGCCAGCAGTGAATTTGTTGGACAGGGGTGGCCTGAAGCTTTCTTT
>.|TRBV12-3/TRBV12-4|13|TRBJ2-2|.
CASTLLNTGELFF
TGTGCCAGCACCCTGTTAAACACCGGGGAGCTGTTTTTT
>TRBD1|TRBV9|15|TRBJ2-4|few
CASSPSGTDFAIQYF
TGTGCCAGCAGCCCTAGTGGGACAGACTTTGCCATTCAGTACTTC
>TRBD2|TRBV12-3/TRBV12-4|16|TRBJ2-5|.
CASSPLLAGVGETQYF
TGTGCCAGCAGTCCCCTTCTGGCGGGGGTAGGGGAGACCCAGTACTTC